The rows below give T cell receptor beta chains drawn from one sample of a study of cytomegalovirus exposure and HLA in healthy donors. Sequencing was performed with immunoSEQ multiplex PCR; in TCRdb, only in-frame clones are kept and a portion is missing. Here the sample spans approximately 100,000 clones, roughly 90% being singletons. Sequenced input: PBMCs. Every receptor here comes from a woman aged 18-29 years in good health and CMV-seropositive. Both conserved end residues are part of each CDR3. Fields, in order: clone size, V gene, J gene, D gene, CDR3 DNA, CDR3 protein. D genes are given only for firm matches. Part of the rows lack a size; the others show once, few, many or a class for expanded clones.

abundance: NA; v_gene: TRBV7-6; j_gene: TRBJ2-3; d_gene: TRBD2; CDR3nt: TGTGCCAGCAGCTTAACGGGGGGGCCTGATACGCAGTATTTT; CDR3aa: CASSLTGGPDTQYF
abundance: once; v_gene: TRBV18; j_gene: TRBJ1-1; d_gene: NA; CDR3nt: TGTGCCAGCTCACCACTCCTTAGGGGGAACACTGAAGCTTTCTTT; CDR3aa: CASSPLLRGNTEAFF
abundance: NA; v_gene: TRBV19; j_gene: TRBJ2-7; d_gene: NA; CDR3nt: TGTGCCAGTAGTCCCGACAGGCCTAACGAGCAGTACTTC; CDR3aa: CASSPDRPNEQYF
abundance: NA; v_gene: TRBV28; j_gene: TRBJ1-5; d_gene: NA; CDR3nt: TGTGCCAGCACCCCCGGGGGGGGAACTAGCAATCAGCCCCAGCATTTT; CDR3aa: CASTPGGGTSNQPQHF
abundance: NA; v_gene: TRBV29-1; j_gene: TRBJ1-2; d_gene: NA; CDR3nt: TGCAGCGTTGGCTGGGAGGATGGCTACACCTTC; CDR3aa: CSVGWEDGYTF
abundance: NA; v_gene: TRBV6-5; j_gene: TRBJ1-2; d_gene: NA; CDR3nt: TGTGCCAGCAGGCCTCGGGCCTCACCGGGAGGCTACACCTTC; CDR3aa: CASRPRASPGGYTF
abundance: NA; v_gene: TRBV4-3; j_gene: TRBJ1-6; d_gene: TRBD1; CDR3nt: TGCGCCAGCAGCCACGGACAGGCGAAACCCAATTCACCCCTCCACTTT; CDR3aa: CASSHGQAKPNSPLHF
abundance: NA; v_gene: TRBV9; j_gene: TRBJ2-5; d_gene: NA; CDR3nt: TGTGCCAGCAGCGTTAATATCCAAGAGACCCAGTACTTC; CDR3aa: CASSVNIQETQYF
abundance: NA; v_gene: TRBV18; j_gene: TRBJ1-1; d_gene: NA; CDR3nt: TGTGCCAGCTCACCAGTGCCGGTCATGAACACTGAAGCTTTCTTT; CDR3aa: CASSPVPVMNTEAFF
abundance: few; v_gene: TRBV25-1; j_gene: TRBJ1-2; d_gene: TRBD1; CDR3nt: TGTGCCAGCAGTGTTGGGACAGCAGGAGGCTACACCTTC; CDR3aa: CASSVGTAGGYTF
abundance: NA; v_gene: TRBV5-1; j_gene: TRBJ2-3; d_gene: NA; CDR3nt: TGCGCCAGCAGTCCACTAGAAAGCACAGATACGCAGTATTTT; CDR3aa: CASSPLESTDTQYF
abundance: NA; v_gene: TRBV5-4; j_gene: TRBJ1-2; d_gene: NA; CDR3nt: TGTGCCAGCAGCTTGGGTAATTATGGCTACACCTTC; CDR3aa: CASSLGNYGYTF
abundance: NA; v_gene: TRBV11-2; j_gene: TRBJ2-3; d_gene: NA; CDR3nt: TGTGCCAGCAGCTTTAGGGGTAGGGGCACAGATACGCAGTATTTT; CDR3aa: CASSFRGRGTDTQYF
abundance: NA; v_gene: TRBV7-2; j_gene: TRBJ2-5; d_gene: NA; CDR3nt: TGTGCCAGCAGCTCCAGGGTCGACGAGACCCAGTACTTC; CDR3aa: CASSSRVDETQYF
abundance: NA; v_gene: TRBV13; j_gene: TRBJ2-7; d_gene: TRBD1; CDR3nt: TGTGCCAGCAGCCCCCGGGACAGGTTCTACGAGCAGTACTTC; CDR3aa: CASSPRDRFYEQYF
abundance: NA; v_gene: TRBV28; j_gene: TRBJ1-5; d_gene: TRBD1; CDR3nt: TGTGCCAGCAGTGGACAGGGGGAGGGAAATAGCAATCAGCCCCAGCATTTT; CDR3aa: CASSGQGEGNSNQPQHF
abundance: NA; v_gene: TRBV6-1; j_gene: TRBJ1-5; d_gene: TRBD1; CDR3nt: TGTGCCAGCACCAGGGGGCTAAATCAGCCCCAGCATTTT; CDR3aa: CASTRGLNQPQHF
abundance: NA; v_gene: TRBV5-5; j_gene: TRBJ2-2; d_gene: NA; CDR3nt: TGTGCCAGCAGCTTGGCCACTATCGGGGAGCTGTTTTTT; CDR3aa: CASSLATIGELFF
abundance: NA; v_gene: TRBV7-2; j_gene: TRBJ1-1; d_gene: TRBD1; CDR3nt: TGTGCCAGCAGCCCGGACAGGGCCTTAACGGGAACTGAAGCTTTCTTT; CDR3aa: CASSPDRALTGTEAFF
abundance: NA; v_gene: TRBV2; j_gene: TRBJ1-4; d_gene: NA; CDR3nt: TGTGCCAGCCTGGCTGTCCCCACAGGGATCAATGAAAAACTGTTTTTT; CDR3aa: CASLAVPTGINEKLFF
abundance: NA; v_gene: TRBV6-5; j_gene: TRBJ1-1; d_gene: TRBD1; CDR3nt: TGTGCCAGCAGTTACCGACAGGGGCGGGATGAAGCTTTCTTT; CDR3aa: CASSYRQGRDEAFF
abundance: NA; v_gene: TRBV5-1; j_gene: TRBJ1-2; d_gene: TRBD1; CDR3nt: TGCGCCAGCAGCTTGACCAACCCGGGACAGGGAACCATAGGCTACACCTTC; CDR3aa: CASSLTNPGQGTIGYTF
abundance: NA; v_gene: TRBV19; j_gene: TRBJ1-1; d_gene: TRBD1; CDR3nt: TGTGCCAGTGGACGGGACAGGGGTTTCTCTGAAGCTTTCTTT; CDR3aa: CASGRDRGFSEAFF
abundance: NA; v_gene: TRBV10-1; j_gene: TRBJ2-5; d_gene: TRBD1; CDR3nt: TGCGCCAGCAGTGACCCGGGACAGGGCGAGACCCAGTACTTC; CDR3aa: CASSDPGQGETQYF
abundance: NA; v_gene: TRBV27; j_gene: TRBJ2-5; d_gene: TRBD1; CDR3nt: TGTGCCAGCAGACCGGGCCCCAGGGGGGAGACCCAGTACTTC; CDR3aa: CASRPGPRGETQYF
abundance: NA; v_gene: TRBV19; j_gene: TRBJ1-5; d_gene: NA; CDR3nt: TGTGCCAGTAGTATAGGGGGTGGGGGCTCACTGAAGCCCCAGCATTTT; CDR3aa: CASSIGGGGSLKPQHF
abundance: NA; v_gene: TRBV27; j_gene: TRBJ2-1; d_gene: TRBD2; CDR3nt: TGTGCCAGCAGCCTTCTAGCGGGGCCTAATGAGCAGTTCTTC; CDR3aa: CASSLLAGPNEQFF
abundance: NA; v_gene: TRBV4-2; j_gene: TRBJ2-3; d_gene: NA; CDR3nt: TGTGCCAGCAGCCAAGTAGGGGAACTTAGCACAGATACGCAGTATTTT; CDR3aa: CASSQVGELSTDTQYF
abundance: NA; v_gene: TRBV27; j_gene: TRBJ2-7; d_gene: TRBD2; CDR3nt: TGTGCCAGCAGTTCTCTAGCGGGGGAATCCTACGAGCAGTACTTC; CDR3aa: CASSSLAGESYEQYF
abundance: NA; v_gene: TRBV7-6; j_gene: TRBJ2-1; d_gene: TRBD2; CDR3nt: TGTGCCAGCAGCCGCCTCGGGACTAGTCTGTACGAGCAGTTCTTC; CDR3aa: CASSRLGTSLYEQFF
abundance: NA; v_gene: TRBV6-1; j_gene: TRBJ2-3; d_gene: TRBD1; CDR3nt: TGTGCCAGCAGTGAAGGACAGGGACCAGATACGCAGTATTTT; CDR3aa: CASSEGQGPDTQYF
abundance: NA; v_gene: TRBV6-5; j_gene: TRBJ1-1; d_gene: NA; CDR3nt: TGTGCCAGCAGCCACCAGGGGTCTGGAACTGAAGCTTTCTTT; CDR3aa: CASSHQGSGTEAFF
abundance: NA; v_gene: TRBV15; j_gene: TRBJ1-1; d_gene: TRBD1; CDR3nt: TGTGCCACCAGCGGGATAGGGACAGGGGGCGCAGCTTTCTTT; CDR3aa: CATSGIGTGGAAFF
abundance: NA; v_gene: TRBV6-1; j_gene: TRBJ1-2; d_gene: TRBD1; CDR3nt: TGTGCCAGCAGTGAGGACCGGGACAGCTATGGCTACACCTTC; CDR3aa: CASSEDRDSYGYTF
abundance: NA; v_gene: TRBV6-4; j_gene: TRBJ2-3; d_gene: TRBD2; CDR3nt: TGTGCCAGCAGTGATGGGACTAGCGGGGGCACAGATACGCAGTATTTT; CDR3aa: CASSDGTSGGTDTQYF
abundance: NA; v_gene: TRBV2; j_gene: TRBJ1-4; d_gene: NA; CDR3nt: TGTGCCAGCAGCCAACAGGGTACTAATGAAAAACTGTTTTTT; CDR3aa: CASSQQGTNEKLFF
abundance: few; v_gene: TRBV10-3; j_gene: TRBJ1-6; d_gene: NA; CDR3nt: TGTGCCATCAGTGAGTCCGATAGCTATAATTCACCCCTCCACTTT; CDR3aa: CAISESDSYNSPLHF
abundance: NA; v_gene: TRBV5-6; j_gene: TRBJ2-2; d_gene: TRBD1; CDR3nt: TGTGCCAGCAGCCTGGGACAGAAGAACACCGGGGAGCTGTTTTTT; CDR3aa: CASSLGQKNTGELFF
abundance: once; v_gene: TRBV10-3; j_gene: TRBJ2-1; d_gene: NA; CDR3nt: TGTGCCATCAGTGAAGAGGGAAGTTCCTACAATGAGCAGTTCTTC; CDR3aa: CAISEEGSSYNEQFF
abundance: NA; v_gene: TRBV11-2; j_gene: TRBJ2-3; d_gene: NA; CDR3nt: TGTGCCAGCAGCTCGCTGATAGGGGGGGCCAGTGATACGCAGTATTTT; CDR3aa: CASSSLIGGASDTQYF
abundance: NA; v_gene: TRBV5-1; j_gene: TRBJ2-7; d_gene: TRBD1; CDR3nt: TGCGCCAGCAGCTTGGCCCCGGACAGGGGTTACGAGCAGTACTTC; CDR3aa: CASSLAPDRGYEQYF
abundance: once; v_gene: TRBV19; j_gene: TRBJ2-2; d_gene: TRBD2; CDR3nt: TGTGCCAGTAATCCAGCGGGGGGCGACACCGGGGAGCTGTTTTTT; CDR3aa: CASNPAGGDTGELFF